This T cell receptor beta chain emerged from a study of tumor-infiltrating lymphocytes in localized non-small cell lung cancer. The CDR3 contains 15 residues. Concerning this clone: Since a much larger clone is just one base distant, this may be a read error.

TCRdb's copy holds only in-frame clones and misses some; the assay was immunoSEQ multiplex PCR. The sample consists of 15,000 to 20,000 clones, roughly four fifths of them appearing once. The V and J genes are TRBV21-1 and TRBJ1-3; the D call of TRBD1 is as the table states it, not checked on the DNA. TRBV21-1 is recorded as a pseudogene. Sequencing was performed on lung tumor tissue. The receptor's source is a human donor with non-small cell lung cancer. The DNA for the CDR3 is TGTGCCAGCAGCGATGACAGGGTCTCTGGAAACACCATATATTTT. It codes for CASSDDRVSGNTIYF.